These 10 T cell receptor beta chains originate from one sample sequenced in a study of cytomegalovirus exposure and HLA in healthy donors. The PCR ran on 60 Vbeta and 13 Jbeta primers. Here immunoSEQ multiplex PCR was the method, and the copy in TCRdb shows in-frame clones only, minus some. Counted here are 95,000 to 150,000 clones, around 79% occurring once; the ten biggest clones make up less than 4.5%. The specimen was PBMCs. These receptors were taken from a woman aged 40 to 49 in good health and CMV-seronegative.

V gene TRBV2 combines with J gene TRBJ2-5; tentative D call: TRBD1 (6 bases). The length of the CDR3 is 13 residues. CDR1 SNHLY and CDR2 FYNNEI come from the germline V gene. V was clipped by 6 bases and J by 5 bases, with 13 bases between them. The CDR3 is CASRKGTRETQYF. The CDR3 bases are TGTGCCAGCAGGAAGGGGACACGGGAGACCCAGTACTTC.

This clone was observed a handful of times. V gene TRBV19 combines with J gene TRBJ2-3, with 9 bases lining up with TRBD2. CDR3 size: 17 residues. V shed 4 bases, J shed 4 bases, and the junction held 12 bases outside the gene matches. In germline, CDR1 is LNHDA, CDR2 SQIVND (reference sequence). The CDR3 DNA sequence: TGTGCCAGTAGTACCCAGGGGGGACTAGCCTTAGCAGATACGCAGTATTTT. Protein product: CASSTQGGLALADTQYF.

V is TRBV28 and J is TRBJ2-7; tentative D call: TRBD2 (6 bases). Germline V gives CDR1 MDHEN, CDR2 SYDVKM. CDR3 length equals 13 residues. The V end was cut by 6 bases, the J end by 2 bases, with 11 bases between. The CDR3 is CASSYGSPYEQYF. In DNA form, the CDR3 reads TGTGCCAGCAGCTACGGGAGCCCCTACGAGCAGTACTTC. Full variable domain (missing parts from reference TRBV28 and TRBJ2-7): DVKVTQSSRYLVKRTGEKVFLECVQDMDHENMFWYRQDPGLGLRLIYFSYDVKMKEKGDIPEGYSVSREKKERFSLILESASTNQTSMYLCASSYGSPYEQYFGPGTRLTVT.

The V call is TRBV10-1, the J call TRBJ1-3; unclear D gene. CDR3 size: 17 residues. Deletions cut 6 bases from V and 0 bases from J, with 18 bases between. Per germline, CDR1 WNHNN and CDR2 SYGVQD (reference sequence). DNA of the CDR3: TGCGCCAGCAGCCCCATAATTGGGCGCAACTCTGGAAACACCATATATTTT. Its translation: CASSPIIGRNSGNTIYF.

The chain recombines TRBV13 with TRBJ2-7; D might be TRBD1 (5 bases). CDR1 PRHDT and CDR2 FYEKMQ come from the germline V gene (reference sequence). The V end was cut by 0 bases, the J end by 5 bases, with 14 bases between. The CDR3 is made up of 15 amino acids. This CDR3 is CASSLGPGKPHEQYF. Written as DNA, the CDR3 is TGTGCCAGCAGCTTAGGTCCAGGGAAACCCCACGAGCAGTACTTC.

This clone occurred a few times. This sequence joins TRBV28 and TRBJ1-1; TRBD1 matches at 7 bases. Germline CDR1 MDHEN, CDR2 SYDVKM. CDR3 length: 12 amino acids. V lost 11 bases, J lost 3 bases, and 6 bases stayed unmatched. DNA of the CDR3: TGTGCCTCTTGGACAGGCGACACTGAAGCTTTCTTT. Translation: CASWTGDTEAFF. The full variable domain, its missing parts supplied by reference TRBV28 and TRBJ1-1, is DVKVTQSSRYLVKRTGEKVFLECVQDMDHENMFWYRQDPGLGLRLIYFSYDVKMKEKGDIPEGYSVSREKKERFSLILESASTNQTSMYLCASWTGDTEAFFGQGTRLTVV.

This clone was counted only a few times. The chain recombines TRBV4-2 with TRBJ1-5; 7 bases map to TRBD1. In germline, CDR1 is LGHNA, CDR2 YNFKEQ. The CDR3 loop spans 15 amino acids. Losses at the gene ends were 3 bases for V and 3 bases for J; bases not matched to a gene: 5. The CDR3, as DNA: TGTGCCAGCAGCCAGGAGACAGGGCTCAATCAGCCCCAGCATTTT. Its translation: CASSQETGLNQPQHF.

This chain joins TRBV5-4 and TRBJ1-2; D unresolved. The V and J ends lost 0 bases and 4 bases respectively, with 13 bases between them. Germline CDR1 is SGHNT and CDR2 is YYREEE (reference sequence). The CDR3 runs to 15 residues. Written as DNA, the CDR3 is TGTGCCAGCAGCTTGGCCGATGAGGGAACCTATGGCTACACCTTC. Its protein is CASSLADEGTYGYTF.

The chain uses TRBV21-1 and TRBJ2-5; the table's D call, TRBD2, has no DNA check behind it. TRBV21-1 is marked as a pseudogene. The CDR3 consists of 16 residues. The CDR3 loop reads CASNQGTSGSNETQYF. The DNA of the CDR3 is TGTGCCAGCAACCAAGGGACTAGCGGGAGTAACGAGACCCAGTACTTC.

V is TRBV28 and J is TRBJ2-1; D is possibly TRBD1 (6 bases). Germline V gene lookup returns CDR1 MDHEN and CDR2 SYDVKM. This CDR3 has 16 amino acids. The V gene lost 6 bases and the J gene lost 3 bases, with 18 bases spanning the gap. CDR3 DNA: TGTGCCAGCAGCCGTCGTAGGACAGCCAACTACAATGAGCAGTTCTTC. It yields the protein CASSRRRTANYNEQFF.